A single sample is the source of the 17 T cell receptor beta chains below, sequenced in a study of blood T cell repertoires in COVID-19. Data came from immunoSEQ multiplex PCR; TCRdb stores just in-frame clones and leaves some out. The sample contains about 380,000 clones, 85% of which appear only once. Sequencing input: peripheral blood. Receptor source: a woman younger than 30 with acute or convalescent COVID-19.

The rearrangement uses TRBV19 and TRBJ1-5; 8 nucleotides agree with TRBD1. Germline trimming cut 9 bases from V and 6 bases from J; bases unmatched to any gene: 16. The CDR3 length is 16 residues. Germline lookup yields CDR1 LNHDA and CDR2 SQIVND (reference sequence). CDR3 in amino acids: CASTGQGIVVGQPQHF. The CDR3 nucleotides read TGTGCCAGCACCGGACAGGGAATAGTTGTAGGTCAGCCCCAGCATTTT.

This chain joins TRBV5-1 and TRBJ1-4; 8 bases line up with TRBD1. In germline, CDR1 is SGHRS, CDR2 YFSETQ. CDR3 length: 16 amino acids. Trimming cost V 5 bases and J 10 bases; bases outside gene matches: 16. CDR3 region: CASSRSSGQGRGKLFF. DNA for the CDR3: TGCGCCAGCAGTCGGAGTAGTGGACAGGGCCGGGGAAAACTGTTTTTT.

V usage is TRBV12-3 or TRBV12-4 and J usage is TRBJ1-1; the match to TRBD1 covers 9 bases. The CDR3 is 12 residues long. V was clipped by 6 bases and J by 4 bases; unmatched bases: 0. In nucleotides, the CDR3 is TGTGCCAGCAGGACAGGGGGCACTGAAGCTTTCTTT. This translates into CASRTGGTEAFF.

V gene TRBV2 combines with J gene TRBJ1-2, with TRBD1 matching 8 bases. The J segment lost 10 bases and the V segment lost 5 bases, leaving 9 bases of the junction unmatched. Per the germline V gene, CDR1 is SNHLY and CDR2 is FYNNEI. CDR3 length: 13 residues. The CDR3 bases are TGTGCCAGCAGTTTAAGACAGGGGTTTGACTACACCTTC. This gives the protein CASSLRQGFDYTF.

This chain links TRBV5-6 with TRBJ2-7; 8 bases are a match to TRBD2. V trimming: 0 bases; J trimming: 4 bases; junction bases outside the gene matches: 9. The V gene's germline CDR1 is SGHDT and CDR2 YYEEEE. CDR3 length equals 16 residues. CDR3 loop: CASSLEGLEHGYEQYF. CDR3 nucleotides: TGTGCCAGCAGCTTGGAGGGACTAGAACACGGGTACGAGCAGTACTTC.

This chain uses TRBV28 with TRBJ2-5; 9 nucleotides agree with TRBD1. The CDR3 consists of 14 residues. Trimming took 6 bases from V and 5 from J; bases not matched to a gene: 7. Germline CDR1 is MDHEN and CDR2 is SYDVKM. The CDR3 nucleotides are TGTGCCAGCAGAGATACAGGGGGCAGTGAGACCCAGTACTTC. Its translation is CASRDTGGSETQYF.

The chain couples TRBV10-3 to TRBJ2-3; 12 bases line up with TRBD2. Looked up from germline, CDR1 is ENHRY and CDR2 is SYGVKD. The CDR3 runs 20 residues. V trimming: 3 bases; J trimming: 5 bases; junction bases outside the gene matches: 18. This CDR3 is CAISERQGPLAGGEKDTQYF. The CDR3 DNA reads as TGTGCCATCAGTGAAAGACAGGGGCCACTAGCGGGGGGTGAGAAAGATACGCAGTATTTT.

The rearrangement uses TRBV20-1 and TRBJ2-7; tentatively, D is TRBD2 (5 bases). The CDR3 covers 11 residues. Germline-derived CDR1 and CDR2 are DFQATT and SNEGSKA (reference sequence). Trimming left V 6 bases short and J 5 bases short, with 11 bases between. The CDR3 protein is CSAIRGNEQYF. In DNA, the CDR3 is TGCAGTGCAATCCGAGGGAACGAGCAGTACTTC.

The CDR3 sequence: CASSASGGISYEQYF. DNA of the CDR3: TGTGCCAGCAGCGCTAGCGGGGGGATCTCCTACGAGCAGTACTTC. The gene calls are TRBV9 and TRBJ2-7; 11 bases align to TRBD2. Trimming at V came to 3 bases and at J to 0 bases, leaving 2 bases not matched to a gene. The V gene's germline CDR1 is SGDLS and CDR2 YYNGEE. The CDR3 has 15 amino acids.

The chain employs TRBV27 and TRBJ2-1; 14 bases are shared with TRBD2. CDR3 length: 18 amino acids. Looked up from germline, CDR1 is MNHEY and CDR2 is SMNVEV (reference sequence). After removal of 5 bases from V and 2 bases from J, the junction contained 8 bases not matched to a gene. The CDR3 nucleotides are TGTGCCAGCAGTCCGGGACTAGCGGGGGTTCTGGCCTACAATGAGCAGTTCTTC. Encoded protein: CASSPGLAGVLAYNEQFF.

The chain links TRBV18 to TRBJ2-7; weak D call: TRBD1 (6 bases). V lost 3 bases, J lost 2 bases, and 14 bases lay in between. This CDR3 has 15 amino acids. Germline V CDR1 and CDR2: KGHSH, LQKENI. CDR3 in DNA: TGTGCCAGCTCACCCGGTGTGGGGGCGGCCTACGAGCAGTACTTC. Protein product: CASSPGVGAAYEQYF.

Regarding this clone: At the DNA level, this CDR3 is encoded by other sequences in the same sample as well. The chain joins TRBV30 to TRBJ1-6; 7 nucleotides match TRBD1. Germline CDR1 reads GTSNPN; CDR2 reads SVGIG (reference sequence). CDR3 size: 14 residues. V lost 0 bases and J lost 8; bases outside the gene matches: 4. CDR3 sequence (DNA): TGTGCCTGGAGTGTGGGGCAGGGGGATTCACCCCTCCACTTT. Translated, it gives CAWSVGQGDSPLHF.

The J gene is TRBJ1-2, the V gene TRBV7-9; D gene ambiguous. CDR1 is SEHNR and CDR2 is FQNEAQ in the germline V gene (reference sequence). V lost 5 bases to trimming and J lost 4 bases, with 11 bases between them. CDR3 length: 13 residues. CDR3 amino acids: CASSLNPPYGYTF. In DNA form, the CDR3 reads TGTGCCAGCAGCCTAAATCCCCCCTATGGCTACACCTTC.

V usage is TRBV19 and J usage is TRBJ1-5; TRBD1 agrees at 8 bases. In germline, CDR1 is LNHDA, CDR2 SQIVND (reference sequence). The CDR3 has 13 residues. Trimming at V came to 5 bases and at J to 5 bases, leaving 2 bases not matched to a gene. The CDR3 loop is CASSWDRHQPQHF. The DNA for the CDR3 is TGTGCCAGTAGTTGGGACAGGCATCAGCCCCAGCATTTT.

This chain connects TRBV6-6 to TRBJ1-1, with D possibly matching TRBD1 (5 bases). V was cut by 6 bases and J by 7 bases, with 18 bases left in between. This CDR3 contains 14 residues. Per germline, CDR1 MNHNY and CDR2 SVGAGI (reference sequence). Here the CDR3 DNA reads TGTGCCAGCAGCTCTGATCGGGGGTATGGTGAAGCTTTCTTT. This gives the protein CASSSDRGYGEAFF.

This rearrangement joins TRBV28 to TRBJ2-7; D unclear. With 3 bases removed from V and 6 bases from J, the gap between germline ends came to 9 bases. Germline loops: CDR1 MDHEN, CDR2 SYDVKM. The CDR3 is 12 amino acids. The DNA for the CDR3 is TGTGCCAGCAGTTTCGAGACATCCGAGCAGTACTTC. Translating it yields CASSFETSEQYF.

The rearrangement links TRBV28 to TRBJ2-1; 8 nucleotides match TRBD2. The V gene's germline CDR1 is MDHEN and CDR2 SYDVKM. V trimming: 11 bases; J trimming: 7 bases; junction bases outside the gene matches: 10. The CDR3 has 13 amino acids. For the CDR3, the DNA is TGTGCCGCGGGAAGCGGGAGAGGTAATGAGCAGTTCTTC. It specifies CAAGSGRGNEQFF.